This T cell receptor beta chain derives from a study of OX40 agonist ivuxolimab in advanced cancers. Profiled with immunoSEQ multiplex PCR; TCRdb holds only in-frame clones, not every one. The sample includes more than 45,000 clones, 60% to 80% of them seen just once. This clone was observed a handful of times. Its antigen is not identified. Study outcomes and limitations: Among the lowest peripheral clonal expansion occurred in 0.1-3.0 mg/kg partial responders.

Trimming took off 1 base at V and 3 bases at J, with 8 bases between the two ends. The CDR3 runs to 14 residues. CDR1 SEHNR and CDR2 FQNEAQ come from the germline V gene (reference sequence). Material: CD4+ or CD8+ T cells sorted from blood, obtained in a trial of the OX40 agonist ivuxolimab. The chain is built from TRBV7-9 and TRBJ2-3, with TRBD2 as a possible D gene (5 bases). The TCR was taken from an adult with an advanced solid tumor such as melanoma, head and neck, liver or kidney cancer. Written as DNA, the CDR3 is TGTGCCAGCAGCTTAGGTTCGGGGACAGATACGCAGTATTTT. Translation gives CASSLGSGTDTQYF.